The next 6 T cell receptor beta chains were all read from a single sample in a study of cytomegalovirus exposure and HLA in healthy donors. The PCR employed 60 Vbeta primers together with 13 Jbeta primers. This table comes from immunoSEQ multiplex PCR, and its TCRdb copy is limited to in-frame clones, with some not included. The sample consists of over 150,000 clones, about three quarters of them appearing once. The sample consisted of PBMCs. The origin of the receptors is a woman aged 40 to 49 in good health and CMV-seropositive.

CDR3 protein: CASSSRLAGWDEQYF. CDR3 bases: TGTGCCAGCAGCTCCAGACTAGCGGGATGGGACGAGCAGTACTTC. The J gene is TRBJ2-5, the V gene TRBV5-8, with 11 bases matching TRBD2. Gene TRBJ2-7 matches the end of the DNA better, so the J call may be wrong. Germline V gene sequence: CDR1 SGHTS, CDR2 YDEGEE. The CDR3 contains 15 residues.

This clone came up once. J is TRBJ2-1 and V is TRBV9, with TRBD2 identical over 10 bases. CDR1 and CDR2 (germline): SGDLS, YYNGEE. This CDR3 is built from 14 residues. Trimming removed 7 bases from V and 7 bases from J; junction bases left unmatched: 8. DNA for the CDR3: TGTGCCAGCGAGCGGGGGGGGTGGTTGAATGAGCAGTTCTTC. This sequence encodes CASERGGWLNEQFF.

The chain joins TRBV6-6 to TRBJ2-7; D may be TRBD1 (6 bases). In germline, CDR1 is MNHNY, CDR2 SVGAGI (reference sequence). This CDR3 comprises 13 residues. The V gene lost 6 bases and the J gene lost 2 bases, with 11 bases spanning the gap. In DNA form, the CDR3 reads TGTGCCAGCAGCTGGGACACCCCCTACGAGCAGTACTTC. As protein: CASSWDTPYEQYF.

The V call is TRBV12-5, the J call TRBJ2-7; TRBD1 is a possible D gene (5 bases). CDR1 is LGHNT, CDR2 FRNRAP, per germline. The CDR3 sequence is 12 residues long. The V and J ends lost 6 bases and 3 bases respectively, with 9 bases between them. The CDR3 sequence: CASGGPYYEQYF. CDR3 DNA sequence: TGTGCTAGTGGGGGGCCCTACTACGAGCAGTACTTC. The complete variable domain, with remaining parts taken from reference TRBV12-5 and TRBJ2-7, reads DARVTQTPRHKVTEMGQEVTMRCQPILGHNTVFWYRQTMMQGLELLAYFRNRAPLDDSGMPKDRFSAEMPDATLATLKIQPSEPRDSAVYFCASGGPYYEQYFGPGTRLTVT.

This clone was detected only a few times. CDR3 bases: TGTGCCAGCAGCCAAGTAGGGGGGGCAGGCACTGAAGCTTTCTTT. Residues: CASSQVGGAGTEAFF. The chain has TRBV14 and TRBJ1-1; a weak D match, TRBD1 (6 bases). Germline values: CDR1 SGHDN, CDR2 FVKESK. V was shortened by 1 base and J by 4 bases, with 13 bases between the two germline ends. This CDR3 region has 15 residues.

J is TRBJ2-1 and V is TRBV5-1; 10 positions agree with TRBD2. J gave up 0 bases and V 4 bases, and 7 bases lay outside the gene matches. The CDR3 is made up of 17 amino acids. Germline assignment: CDR1 SGHRS and CDR2 YFSETQ. CDR3 residues: CASSAGTSEISYNEQFF. The CDR3 DNA reads as TGCGCCAGCAGCGCCGGGACTAGCGAGATCTCCTACAATGAGCAGTTCTTC. The variable domain in full, with the rest retrieved from reference TRBV5-1 and TRBJ2-1, is KAGVTQTPRYLIKTRGQQVTLSCSPISGHRSVSWYQQTPGQGLQFLFEYFSETQRNKGNFPGRFSGRQFSNSRSEMNVSTLELGDSALYLCASSAGTSEISYNEQFFGPGTRLTVL.